This record concerns one T cell receptor beta chain sequence. TCRdb keeps only in-frame clones here, not all; method: immunoSEQ multiplex PCR. The sample holds some 11,000 clones, about 2.1% seen once. The data stem from a study of T cells after posttransplantation cyclophosphamide. Cyclophosphamide on days +3 and +4 followed busulfan-fludarabine conditioning and a marrow graft. The sample consisted of PBMCs, taken after allogeneic stem cell transplant with posttransplant cyclophosphamide. This receptor was taken from a male patient between 25 and 39 years old who received an allogeneic stem cell transplant from a related donor, was CMV-positive, and had no GVHD. Some T cells may originate from the graft donor.

CDR3 coding DNA: TGTGCCAGCTCACCACCAGCCGCAGCGCCCGGGGAGCTGTTTTTT. Amino acids: CASSPPAAAPGELFF. V usage is TRBV18 and J usage is TRBJ2-2; D unclear. The V end was cut by 0 bases, the J end by 6 bases, with 11 bases between. The CDR3 is 15 residues long. CDR1 is KGHSH, CDR2 LQKENI, per germline.